This is a list of T cell receptor beta chains from one sample in a study of Ad26.COV2.S vaccination and SARS-CoV-2 variants. Some clones are missing from TCRdb's copy, which holds only in-frame ones; the method was immunoSEQ multiplex PCR. The data contain hundreds of thousands of clones, roughly 87% of them singletons. Material: peripheral blood, obtained in a trial of Ad26.COV2.S vaccine versus placebo. The receptors here all came from a person between 18 and 59 years old who received the Ad26.COV2.S COVID-19 vaccine or a placebo. Each CDR3 is given with its conserved first and last residue. A D gene is named only where the DNA matches it firmly. The size field is filled for only some rows; it gives once, few, many or a size class.

V,D,size,J,CDR3,DNA
TRBV6-6,-,-,TRBJ2-7,CASSYTAVWEYEQYF,TGTGCCAGCAGTTACACGGCAGTGTGGGAGTACGAGCAGTACTTC
TRBV5-1,TRBD2,-,TRBJ2-2,CASSLALLAGQSNTGELFF,TGCGCCAGCAGCTTGGCCCTCCTAGCGGGCCAAAGTAACACCGGGGAGCTGTTTTTT
TRBV5-5,TRBD1,-,TRBJ1-1,CASSPQDRRNTEAFF,TGTGCCAGCAGCCCACAGGACAGGAGGAACACTGAAGCTTTCTTT
TRBV18,TRBD1,-,TRBJ2-7,CASSPSPGTGLGEQYF,TGTGCCAGCTCACCGAGCCCCGGGACAGGCCTCGGCGAGCAGTACTTC
TRBV4-2,-,few,TRBJ2-7,CASSQDGTLEQYF,TGTGCCAGCAGCCAAGACGGGACGCTCGAGCAGTACTTC
TRBV19,TRBD1,-,TRBJ1-3,CASSTPGQVFSGNTIYF,TGTGCCAGTAGTACTCCGGGACAGGTCTTCTCTGGAAACACCATATATTTT
TRBV7-3,TRBD1,-,TRBJ1-2,CASSLTGQGSYGYTF,TGTGCCAGCAGCTTAACGGGACAGGGTAGCTATGGCTACACCTTC
TRBV30,TRBD1,-,TRBJ2-6,CAWGSDRAGANVLTF,TGTGCCTGGGGGTCCGACAGGGCTGGGGCCAACGTCCTGACTTTC
TRBV14,-,-,TRBJ2-5,CASSQGGETQYF,TGTGCCAGCAGCCAGGGTGGCGAGACCCAGTACTTC
TRBV4-2,TRBD2,-,TRBJ2-7,CASSQEMLAGNEQYF,TGTGCCAGCAGCCAAGAAATGCTAGCGGGGAACGAGCAGTACTTC
TRBV5-4,-,-,TRBJ2-3,CASSLTGISNTQYF,TGTGCCAGCAGCTTGACAGGGATTAGTAATACGCAGTATTTT
TRBV6-5,-,few,TRBJ1-1,CASSYLWGTEAFF,TGTGCCAGCAGTTACCTTTGGGGCACTGAAGCTTTCTTT
TRBV4-1,-,-,TRBJ1-1,CASSPNREGAFF,TGCGCCAGCAGCCCTAACAGGGAAGGCGCTTTCTTT
TRBV5-6,TRBD2,-,TRBJ2-7,CASSLGGQRDYYEQYF,TGTGCCAGCAGCTTGGGTGGGCAACGGGACTACTACGAGCAGTACTTC
TRBV7-2,-,-,TRBJ1-1,CASSLQPRGTEAFF,TGTGCCAGCAGCCTACAGCCCCGGGGGACTGAAGCTTTCTTT
TRBV6-6,-,-,TRBJ1-5,CASSPRAPQAFSNQPQHF,TGTGCCAGCAGTCCCCGGGCCCCACAGGCCTTCAGCAATCAGCCCCAGCATTTT
TRBV9,-,-,TRBJ2-7,CASSSGQEQYF,TGTGCCAGCAGCTCCGGACAGGAGCAGTACTTC
TRBV18,TRBD2,-,TRBJ2-5,CASSPSGGAWETQYF,TGTGCCAGCTCACCAAGCGGGGGGGCCTGGGAGACCCAGTACTTC
TRBV11-1,TRBD1,-,TRBJ1-4,CASSYRGTNEKLFF,TGTGCCAGCAGCTACAGGGGGACTAATGAAAAACTGTTTTTT
TRBV29-1,-,-,TRBJ2-6,CSAPGDSSSGANVLTF,TGCAGCGCTCCGGGGGACAGCAGCTCTGGGGCCAACGTCCTGACTTTC
TRBV28,-,-,TRBJ2-2,CASSLIGDGELFF,TGTGCCAGCAGTTTGATCGGTGACGGGGAGCTGTTTTTT
TRBV10-3,TRBD1,-,TRBJ1-3,CAISEAPGTVSGNTIYF,TGTGCCATCAGTGAGGCACCCGGGACAGTCTCTGGAAACACCATATATTTT
TRBV4-1,TRBD2,-,TRBJ2-7,CASSGLADSYEQYF,TGCGCCAGCAGCGGTCTAGCGGACTCCTACGAGCAGTACTTC
TRBV9,-,-,TRBJ1-1,CASSPLTEAFF,TGTGCCAGCAGCCCCCTCACTGAAGCTTTCTTT
TRBV6-1,-,-,TRBJ2-3,CASSEALRGGVDTQYF,TGTGCCAGCAGTGAAGCGCTAAGGGGGGGGGTAGATACGCAGTATTTT
TRBV12-3/TRBV12-4,-,-,TRBJ2-7,CASRTGVGYEQYF,TGTGCCAGCAGAACAGGAGTGGGATACGAGCAGTACTTC
TRBV6-1,-,-,TRBJ2-7,CASSEASDTFYEQYF,TGTGCCAGCAGTGAAGCGAGTGACACATTCTACGAGCAGTACTTC
TRBV9,-,-,TRBJ2-1,CASSAVYNEQFF,TGTGCCAGCAGCGCGGTCTACAATGAGCAGTTCTTC
TRBV5-1,TRBD2,-,TRBJ2-1,CASSPGGAGYNEQFF,TGCGCCAGCAGCCCGGGGGGGGCGGGCTACAATGAGCAGTTCTTC
TRBV10-3,-,few,TRBJ2-1,CAISEVGGDNEQFF,TGTGCCATCAGTGAGGTCGGCGGGGACAATGAGCAGTTCTTC
TRBV6-5,TRBD1,-,TRBJ1-5,CASNGQGSNQPQHF,TGTGCCAGCAATGGACAGGGGAGCAATCAGCCCCAGCATTTT
TRBV7-9,-,once,TRBJ1-4,CASSYRTGRTYNEKLFF,TGTGCCAGCAGCTACCGGACCGGACGGACCTATAATGAAAAACTGTTTTTT
TRBV5-6,TRBD1,-,TRBJ1-5,CASSSSTGGSQPQHF,TGTGCCAGCAGCTCTTCGACAGGGGGCAGTCAGCCCCAGCATTTT
TRBV5-6,-,-,TRBJ1-6,CASGRDSLSSYNSPLHF,TGTGCCAGCGGGCGGGACTCCCTGAGCTCCTATAATTCACCCCTCCACTTT
TRBV18,-,-,TRBJ2-5,CASSPTGSTGTQYF,TGTGCCAGCTCACCAACCGGCTCCACCGGGACCCAGTACTTC
TRBV7-3,TRBD1,-,TRBJ1-2,CASSLSPGQGYGYTF,TGTGCCAGCAGCTTATCCCCGGGACAGGGATATGGCTACACCTTC
TRBV9,-,few,TRBJ1-6,CASSVGQPNSPLHF,TGTGCCAGCAGCGTCGGACAGCCGAATTCACCCCTCCACTTT
TRBV27,-,-,TRBJ1-1,CASIGGPSEAFF,TGTGCCAGCATCGGGGGGCCTTCTGAAGCTTTCTTT
TRBV7-9,TRBD1,-,TRBJ2-2,CASSGQANTGELFF,TGTGCCAGCAGCGGACAGGCGAACACCGGGGAGCTGTTTTTT
TRBV12-5,TRBD2,-,TRBJ2-5,CASGLVPTSGTTYQETQYF,TGTGCTAGTGGTTTGGTACCGACTAGCGGGACTACCTACCAAGAGACCCAGTACTTC
TRBV2,TRBD1,-,TRBJ2-3,CASTYRDRYTDTQYF,TGTGCCTCAACATACCGGGACAGATACACAGATACGCAGTATTTT
TRBV6-5,TRBD1,-,TRBJ2-7,CASSRTGGNYEQYF,TGTGCCAGCAGCAGGACAGGGGGTAACTACGAGCAGTACTTC
TRBV24-1,-,-,TRBJ2-1,CATSSSLDEQFF,TGTGCCACCAGTTCCTCCCTGGATGAGCAGTTCTTC
TRBV7-3,-,-,TRBJ1-5,CASSKDSYQPQHF,TGTGCCAGCAGCAAAGACTCCTATCAGCCCCAGCATTTT
TRBV11-3,TRBD1,-,TRBJ2-2,CASSVDRGAGELFF,TGTGCCAGCAGCGTCGACAGGGGGGCCGGGGAGCTGTTTTTT